This T cell receptor beta chain was recorded in a study of cytomegalovirus exposure and HLA in healthy donors. Study outcomes and limitations: Per a later analysis, HLA-associated TCR beta chains showed more clonal expansion than other, equally common TCR beta chains. Some TCR beta chains (more than 150 of them) were listed as cytomegalovirus-associated.

This PCR relied on a set of 60 Vbeta primers and 13 Jbeta primers. Method: immunoSEQ multiplex PCR; TCRdb's copy keeps in-frame clones and lacks some. The repertoire consists of more than 95,000 clones, with approximately 74% occurring once and the leading ten covering 3%. The germline gives CDR1 SNHLY, CDR2 FYNNEI. Trimming removed 0 bases from V and 2 bases from J, with 11 bases in between. The CDR3 is 16 residues long. As concerns this clone: Its target is not known.

The J gene is TRBJ1-5, the V gene TRBV2; D is perhaps TRBD1 (6 bases). This clonotype was sampled from a female donor in good health and CMV-seropositive. Material for sequencing was PBMCs. The CDR3 nucleotides read TGTGCCAGCAGTGAAGCGCGGGCAGGGGGCAATCAGCCCCAGCATTTT. The encoded protein is CASSEARAGGNQPQHF.